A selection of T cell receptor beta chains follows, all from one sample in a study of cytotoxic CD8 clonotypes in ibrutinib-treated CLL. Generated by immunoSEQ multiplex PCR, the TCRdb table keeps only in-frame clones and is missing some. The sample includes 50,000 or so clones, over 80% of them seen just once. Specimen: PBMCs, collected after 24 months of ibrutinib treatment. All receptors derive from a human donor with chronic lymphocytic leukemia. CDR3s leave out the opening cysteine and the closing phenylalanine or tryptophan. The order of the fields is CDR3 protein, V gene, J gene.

CDR3 protein: ASSSAGTGNGYT
V gene: TRBV5-1
J gene: TRBJ1-2

CDR3 protein: AWGLAGKTGNEQF
V gene: TRBV30
J gene: TRBJ2-1

CDR3 protein: ASSSTGVVNQPQH
V gene: TRBV27
J gene: TRBJ1-5

CDR3 protein: ASSVEWDGASYEQY
V gene: TRBV9
J gene: TRBJ2-7

CDR3 protein: ASSYDRYGAGGAF
V gene: TRBV6-5
J gene: TRBJ1-1

CDR3 protein: ASTLGQGLGYT
V gene: TRBV28
J gene: TRBJ1-2

CDR3 protein: ASSFSGRANEQY
V gene: TRBV7-2
J gene: NA

CDR3 protein: ASSEWLWGGRRPQH
V gene: TRBV25-1
J gene: TRBJ1-5

CDR3 protein: ASSPLPGGDGNTIY
V gene: TRBV5-1
J gene: TRBJ1-3

CDR3 protein: ASSPSPGSLYEQY
V gene: TRBV11-2
J gene: TRBJ2-7

CDR3 protein: ASSLGPGGGGSNQPQH
V gene: TRBV7-2
J gene: TRBJ1-5

CDR3 protein: ASSQDRGLSARSATNEKLF
V gene: TRBV12-1
J gene: TRBJ1-4

CDR3 protein: SASNNEQF
V gene: TRBV20-1
J gene: TRBJ2-1

CDR3 protein: ASSWGQGANEQY
V gene: TRBV7-9
J gene: TRBJ2-7

CDR3 protein: AWSVGRATEAF
V gene: TRBV30
J gene: TRBJ1-1

CDR3 protein: ASSIDLRGQGRGYT
V gene: TRBV19
J gene: TRBJ1-2

CDR3 protein: ASSLTGAAEQY
V gene: TRBV5-5
J gene: TRBJ2-7

CDR3 protein: ASSLGGNEKLF
V gene: TRBV5-6
J gene: TRBJ1-4

CDR3 protein: ASSIDIHGRGVDGYT
V gene: TRBV19
J gene: TRBJ1-2

CDR3 protein: ASSLGAGDTGELF
V gene: TRBV18
J gene: TRBJ2-2

CDR3 protein: ASSLASGKGTYEQY
V gene: TRBV5-1
J gene: TRBJ2-7

CDR3 protein: ASSESGTGAPGEAF
V gene: TRBV2
J gene: TRBJ1-1

CDR3 protein: AWSPPGLAISDTQY
V gene: TRBV30
J gene: TRBJ2-3

CDR3 protein: ASSLGGRTEQF
V gene: TRBV7-8
J gene: TRBJ2-1

CDR3 protein: ASSLGNSYEQY
V gene: TRBV11-3
J gene: TRBJ2-7

CDR3 protein: ASSLWPSGDNNEQF
V gene: TRBV27
J gene: TRBJ2-1

CDR3 protein: ATSRVLASDTQY
V gene: TRBV15
J gene: TRBJ2-3

CDR3 protein: AWSGRGNTIY
V gene: TRBV30
J gene: TRBJ1-3

CDR3 protein: ASSQDGGGANYGYT
V gene: TRBV4-2
J gene: TRBJ1-2

CDR3 protein: ASSLTLGGEQF
V gene: TRBV5-1
J gene: TRBJ2-1

CDR3 protein: ASSDPGGTTDTQY
V gene: TRBV6-1
J gene: TRBJ2-3

CDR3 protein: ASSLVETSGTNNEQF
V gene: TRBV7-2
J gene: TRBJ2-1

CDR3 protein: ASTRQGEGYGYT
V gene: TRBV6-6
J gene: TRBJ1-2

CDR3 protein: ASSSDRGQPQH
V gene: TRBV13
J gene: TRBJ1-5

CDR3 protein: ASSFAGGTEAF
V gene: TRBV7-3
J gene: TRBJ1-1

CDR3 protein: ASSPKLCP
V gene: TRBV23-1
J gene: TRBJ1-2

CDR3 protein: ASSLASGGFEQY
V gene: TRBV5-1
J gene: TRBJ2-7

CDR3 protein: ASSDSGYEQY
V gene: TRBV25-1
J gene: TRBJ2-7

CDR3 protein: ASSLVSGRSYEQY
V gene: TRBV5-6
J gene: TRBJ2-7